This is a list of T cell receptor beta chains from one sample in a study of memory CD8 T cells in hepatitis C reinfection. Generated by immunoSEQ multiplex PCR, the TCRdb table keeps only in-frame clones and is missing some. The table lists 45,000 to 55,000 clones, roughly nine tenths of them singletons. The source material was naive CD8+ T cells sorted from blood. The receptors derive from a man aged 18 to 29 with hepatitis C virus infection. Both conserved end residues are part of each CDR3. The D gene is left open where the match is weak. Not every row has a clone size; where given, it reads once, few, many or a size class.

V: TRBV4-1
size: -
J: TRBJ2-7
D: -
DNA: TGCGCCAGCAGCCAACATGACAGTAACTACGTAGAGCAGTACTTC
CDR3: CASSQHDSNYVEQYF

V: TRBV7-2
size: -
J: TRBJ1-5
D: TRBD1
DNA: TGTGCCAGCAGCTTAGGACAGGGAGGTCAGCCCCAGCATTTT
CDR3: CASSLGQGGQPQHF

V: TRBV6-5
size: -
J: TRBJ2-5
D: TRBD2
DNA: TGTGCCAGCAGCATACTAGCGGGGGGTAAAGAGACCCAGTACTTC
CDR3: CASSILAGGKETQYF

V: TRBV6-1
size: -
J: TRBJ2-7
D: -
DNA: TGTGCCAGCGGGTGGACTGGGCCCTACGAGCAGTACTTC
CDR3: CASGWTGPYEQYF

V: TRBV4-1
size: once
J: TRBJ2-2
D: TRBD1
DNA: TGCGCCAGCAGCCGCTTAGGACAGGGGAACACCGGGGAGCTGTTTTTT
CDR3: CASSRLGQGNTGELFF

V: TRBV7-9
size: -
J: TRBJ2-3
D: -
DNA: TGTGCCAGCAGCCCACGGAGCGGTCCAGATACGCAGTATTTT
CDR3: CASSPRSGPDTQYF

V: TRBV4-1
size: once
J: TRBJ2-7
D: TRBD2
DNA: TGCGCCAGCAGCCAAACTCTTGTAGCGGGAAACTCAATTAGGGAGCAGTACTTC
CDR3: CASSQTLVAGNSIREQYF

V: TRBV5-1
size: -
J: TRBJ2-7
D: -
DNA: TGCGCCAGCAGCTTGGCGGGTGACCCAACCTCCTACGAGCAGTACTTC
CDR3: CASSLAGDPTSYEQYF

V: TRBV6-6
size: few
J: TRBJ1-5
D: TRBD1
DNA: TGTGCCAGCAGACAGGGGGTGGGGGATAATCAGCCCCAGCATTTT
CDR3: CASRQGVGDNQPQHF

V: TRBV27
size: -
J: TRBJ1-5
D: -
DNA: TGTGCCAGCAGTTTACTGGCGGAGGGGTATAGCAATCAGCCCCAGCATTTT
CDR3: CASSLLAEGYSNQPQHF

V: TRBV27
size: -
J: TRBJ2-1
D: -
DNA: TGTGCCAGCGGATCGGGGACTTCCTACAATGAGCAGTTCTTC
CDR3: CASGSGTSYNEQFF

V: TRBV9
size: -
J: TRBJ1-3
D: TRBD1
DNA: TGTGCCAGCAGTAGGACAGGGGCTGGAAACACCATATATTTT
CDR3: CASSRTGAGNTIYF

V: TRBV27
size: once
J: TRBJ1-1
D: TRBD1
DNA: TGTGCCAGCAGTGTCAGGGGGCCCACTGAAGCTTTCTTT
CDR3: CASSVRGPTEAFF

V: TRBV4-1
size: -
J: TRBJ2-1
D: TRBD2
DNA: TGCGCCAGCAGCCGGAGGGCGGTAAGCGGGGACGAGCAGTTCTTC
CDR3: CASSRRAVSGDEQFF

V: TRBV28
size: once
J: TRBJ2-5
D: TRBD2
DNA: TGTGCCAGCAGCCCGTCCGGGACTAGGGATTCGCAGTACTTC
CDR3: CASSPSGTRDSQYF

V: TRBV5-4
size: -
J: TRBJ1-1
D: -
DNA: TGTGCCAGCAGCTTGGGAGGCAGGGACACTGAAGCTTTCTTT
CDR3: CASSLGGRDTEAFF

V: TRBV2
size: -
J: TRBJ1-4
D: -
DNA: TGTGCCAGCAGTGATGGACTGCTTAATGAAAAACTGTTTTTT
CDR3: CASSDGLLNEKLFF

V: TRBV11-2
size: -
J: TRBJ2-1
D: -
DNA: TGTGCCAGCAGCTTATTTCGCAGGGCCCGAACCTACAATGAGCAGTTCTTC
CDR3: CASSLFRRARTYNEQFF

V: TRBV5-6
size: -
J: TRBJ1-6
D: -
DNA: TGTGCCAGCAGCTTGGGGGGGCCGTGGGCCCTCCACTTT
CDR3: CASSLGGPWALHF

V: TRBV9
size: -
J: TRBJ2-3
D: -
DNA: TGTGCCAGCAGCGTAGACGGGGTCGGCACAGATACGCAGTATTTT
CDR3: CASSVDGVGTDTQYF

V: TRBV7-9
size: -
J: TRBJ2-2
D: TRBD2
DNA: TGTGCCAGCAGCCCCGATAGCGGGCTCTCGAACACCGGGGAGCTGTTTTTT
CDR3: CASSPDSGLSNTGELFF

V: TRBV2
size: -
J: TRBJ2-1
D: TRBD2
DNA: TGTGCCAGCGCTCCGGGACTAGCTTCCTACAATGAGCAGTTCTTC
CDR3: CASAPGLASYNEQFF

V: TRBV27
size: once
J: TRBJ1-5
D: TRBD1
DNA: TGTGCCAGCAGTTCCCATCCTTTGGGACAGGGTTACAATCAGCCCCAGCATTTT
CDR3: CASSSHPLGQGYNQPQHF

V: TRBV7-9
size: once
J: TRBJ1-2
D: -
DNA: TGTGCCAGCAGCGAGCAGACAGGTTCTTTATATGGCTACACCTTC
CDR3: CASSEQTGSLYGYTF

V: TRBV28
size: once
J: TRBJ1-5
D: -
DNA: TGTGCCAGCAGAAATGGGGGGGGCGAATTAGATCAGCCCCAGCATTTT
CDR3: CASRNGGGELDQPQHF

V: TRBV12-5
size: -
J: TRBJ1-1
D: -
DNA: TGTGCTAGTGGTTATTATTCAGACGGGACTGAAGCTTTCTTT
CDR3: CASGYYSDGTEAFF

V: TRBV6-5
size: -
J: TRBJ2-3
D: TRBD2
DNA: TGTGCCAGCAGTTATGGGACTAGCGGGGGGGCTGATACGCAGTATTTT
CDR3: CASSYGTSGGADTQYF

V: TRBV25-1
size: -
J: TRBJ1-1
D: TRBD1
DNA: TGTGCCAGCAGCCTGACAGGGATGAACACTGAAGCTTTCTTT
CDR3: CASSLTGMNTEAFF

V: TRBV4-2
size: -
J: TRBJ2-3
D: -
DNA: TGTGCCAGCAGCCAAGGAGTAGGCACAGATACGCAGTATTTT
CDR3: CASSQGVGTDTQYF

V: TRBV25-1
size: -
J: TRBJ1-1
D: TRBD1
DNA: TGTGCCAGCAATACCGGGACAGATGAAGCTTTCTTT
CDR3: CASNTGTDEAFF

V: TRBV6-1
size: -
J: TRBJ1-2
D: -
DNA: TGTGCCAGCAGTGAAGGGATGCGTCGGCAGCTAGGCTTCGGCTACACCTTC
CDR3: CASSEGMRRQLGFGYTF

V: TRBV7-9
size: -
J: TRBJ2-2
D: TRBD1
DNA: TGTGCCAGCAGCTCGGACAGGGTCAACGCGAACACCGGGGAGCTGTTTTTT
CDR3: CASSSDRVNANTGELFF

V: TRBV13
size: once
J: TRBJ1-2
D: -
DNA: TGTGCCAGCAGCCTCCGGACTAAAGGCTACACCTTC
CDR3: CASSLRTKGYTF

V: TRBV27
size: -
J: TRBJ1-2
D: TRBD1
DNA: TGTGCCAGCAGTTCAACGGGACAGGGACCTAACTATGGCTACACCTTC
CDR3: CASSSTGQGPNYGYTF

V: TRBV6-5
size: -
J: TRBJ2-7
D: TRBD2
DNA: TGTGCCAGCAGTTTCGGACTAGACGTGGGCGAGCAGTACTTC
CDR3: CASSFGLDVGEQYF

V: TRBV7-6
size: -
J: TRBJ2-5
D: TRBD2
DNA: TGTGCCAGCAGCTCCGAGGGACTACACATCCAAGAGACCCAGTACTTC
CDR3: CASSSEGLHIQETQYF

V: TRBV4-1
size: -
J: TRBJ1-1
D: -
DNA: TGCGCCAGCAGCCAGGGGTCCCGGGGGGTGAACACTGAAGCTTTCTTT
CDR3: CASSQGSRGVNTEAFF